Shown below are 24 T cell receptor beta chains from a single sample sequenced in a study of T cells expressing NK-cell markers (dated by TCRdb to 2018 to 2020). Receptors were amplified or captured by 5' RACE. TCRdb names Illumina HiSeq 2000 as the instrument used. Reprocessed by TCRdb, the reads give a single entry per CDR3 protein sequence, without DNA. The data table for this sample lists some 440,000 distinct CDR3 sequences. Of the sample, under 1.5% falls within the top ten clones. Input material: blood T cells: a sorted CD56 or NKG2C T cell subset, CD4+ or CD8+ T cells, or bulk PBMC T cells (not recorded which). The source of these receptors is a woman in her forties or fifties in good health. Donor details come from another sample of the same person, matched by shared clones.

This chain connects TRBV24-1 to TRBJ2-1; TCRdb selects TRBD2, and the lack of DNA leaves this call unchecked. Germline CDR1 is KGHDR and CDR2 is SFDVKD. The CDR3 runs 15 residues. The CDR3 sequence: CATSAAGGPGDEQFF.

The chain uses TRBV6-6 and TRBJ1-1. Germline CDR1 reads MNHNY; CDR2 reads SVGAGI (reference sequence). This CDR3 region has 15 residues. CDR3 amino acids: CASSYSTTLNTEAFF.

CDR3 loop: CASSLGMRLAGETQYF. The chain joins TRBV12-3 or TRBV12-4 to TRBJ2-5; TCRdb selects TRBD2, and the lack of DNA leaves this call unchecked. There are 16 residues in the CDR3.

The chain carries TRBV5-6 and TRBJ2-7; the TCRdb call, TRBD1, lacks DNA for checking. This CDR3 is built from 15 residues. In germline, CDR1 is SGHDT, CDR2 YYEEEE. Here the CDR3 reads CASSTSRGESYEQYF. Drawing the rest from reference TRBV5-6 and TRBJ2-7, the complete variable domain is DAGVTQSPTHLIKTRGQQVTLRCSPKSGHDTVSWYQQALGQGPQFIFQYYEEEERQRGNFPDRFSGHQFPNYSSELNVNALLLGDSALYLCASSTSRGESYEQYFGPGTRLTVT.

This chain joins TRBV25-1 and TRBJ2-1; TCRdb calls TRBD2, which cannot be checked without DNA. CDR3 size: 12 residues. In germline, CDR1 is MGHDK, CDR2 SYGVNS. The CDR3 loop reads CASRLGTRRQFF. Filled out from reference TRBV25-1 and TRBJ2-1, the complete variable domain reads EADIYQTPRYLVIGTGKKITLECSQTMGHDKMYWYQQDPGMELHLIHYSYGVNSTEKGDLSSESTVSRIRTEHFPLTLESARPSHTSQYLCASRLGTRRQFFGPGTRLTVL.

The rearrangement joins TRBV5-4 to TRBJ2-3; as DNA is missing, the TRBD2 call by TCRdb cannot be tested. The germline V gene has CDR1 SGHNT and CDR2 YYREEE (reference sequence). The length of the CDR3 is 15 residues. CDR3 protein: CASSLSAGSTDTQYF. Full variable domain (remainder filled in from reference TRBV5-4 and TRBJ2-3): ETGVTQSPTHLIKTRGQQVTLRCSSQSGHNTVSWYQQALGQGPQFIFQYYREEENGRGNFPPRFSGLQFPNYSSELNVNALELDDSALYLCASSLSAGSTDTQYFGPGTRLTVL.

The chain links TRBV7-2 to TRBJ2-1; TCRdb's D call of TRBD1 is untestable without DNA. The CDR3 is made up of 14 amino acids. Germline CDR1 SGHTA, CDR2 FQGNSA. The CDR3 here is CASSVGGGYNEQFF.

This sequence joins TRBV11-2 and TRBJ2-7; TCRdb's assignment of TRBD2 cannot be checked, as there is no DNA. Germline V CDR1 and CDR2: SGHAT, FQNNGV. This CDR3 contains 15 residues. CDR3 sequence reads: CASSLMVAGNYEQYF.

This sequence joins TRBV5-1 and TRBJ2-1; TCRdb names TRBD2, which stays unverified in the absence of DNA. Germline assignment: CDR1 SGHRS and CDR2 YFSETQ. The length of the CDR3 is 17 residues. CDR3 in amino acids: CASSLAPTSGSGMEQFF.

The rearrangement joins TRBV7-3 to TRBJ2-3; TCRdb proposes TRBD2, but this gene call is untestable without DNA. In germline, CDR1 is SGHTA, CDR2 FQGTGA. The CDR3 has 21 amino acids. CDR3 in amino acids: CASSLTPGTSDKIVGTDTQYF. The whole variable domain, filled in from reference TRBV7-3 and TRBJ2-3, reads GAGVSQTPSNKVTEKGKYVELRCDPISGHTALYWYRQSLGQGPEFLIYFQGTGAADDSGLPNDRFFAVRPEGSVSTLKIQRTERGDSAVYLCASSLTPGTSDKIVGTDTQYFGPGTRLTVL.

The V and J genes are TRBV27 and TRBJ2-7; TCRdb indicates TRBD1, and absent DNA this call remains unverified. This CDR3 region has 12 residues. From germline, CDR1 is MNHEY and CDR2 SMNVEV (reference sequence). The CDR3 region is CASSQDRDEQYF.

The CDR3 here is CASSLYSGAKGWGTDTQYF. J is TRBJ2-3 and V is TRBV12-3 or TRBV12-4; there is no DNA to check the TCRdb D call of TRBD1. The CDR3 runs 19 residues.

This rearrangement joins TRBV6-5 to TRBJ1-5. The CDR3 spans 12 residues. In germline, CDR1 is MNHEY, CDR2 SVGAGI. This CDR3 is CASGWQNQPQHF.

This chain joins TRBV24-1 and TRBJ2-1; TCRdb outputs TRBD2, but without DNA this stays unchecked. CDR3 size: 14 residues. Germline lookup yields CDR1 KGHDR and CDR2 SFDVKD. The CDR3 region is CATRDSGTSGEQFF.

The chain has TRBV29-1 and TRBJ2-5; no DNA is available, so the TRBD1 call from TCRdb remains unchecked. Germline CDR1 reads SQVTM; CDR2 reads ANQGSEA. The CDR3 contains 13 residues. The CDR3 reads CSVAWGQIETQYF.

V and J are TRBV5-1 and TRBJ2-7. Germline assignment: CDR1 SGHRS and CDR2 YFSETQ. This CDR3 is 15 amino acids long. The CDR3 protein is CASSLQQGVPYEQYF.

The gene calls are TRBV14 and TRBJ1-2; absent DNA, TCRdb's TRBD1 call cannot be checked. The CDR3 totals 15 residues. Germline CDR1 and CDR2: SGHDN and FVKESK. The CDR3 reads CASSQTKGARRGYTF.

This chain links TRBV10-2 with TRBJ2-3; no DNA is available, so the TRBD1 call from TCRdb remains unchecked. Looked up from germline, CDR1 is WSHSY and CDR2 is SAAADI. The CDR3 is made up of 14 amino acids. The CDR3 sequence is CASREGQGPSTQYF.

The gene calls are TRBV11-2 and TRBJ2-7. Germline-derived CDR1 and CDR2 are SGHAT and FQNNGV. The CDR3 contains 14 residues. The CDR3 region is CASSSLKAFYEQYF.

The chain combines TRBV7-6 with TRBJ2-7; TCRdb reports TRBD1, a call that lacks DNA to check it against. This CDR3 region has 15 residues. Germline V gives CDR1 SGHVS, CDR2 FNYEAQ. This chain's CDR3 is CASSLTRDAAYEQYF.

The genes are TRBV24-1 and TRBJ2-2; the TCRdb call, TRBD1, lacks DNA for checking. The CDR3 covers 14 residues. CDR1 is KGHDR and CDR2 is SFDVKD in the germline V gene. The CDR3 sequence: CATSWDSDTGELFF.

This chain uses TRBV7-2 with TRBJ2-5; TCRdb lists TRBD1, though no DNA is available to test this call. The CDR3 spans 15 residues. Germline lookup yields CDR1 SGHTA and CDR2 FQGNSA. CDR3 protein: CASSLRILRGETQYF.

This rearrangement joins TRBV12-3 or TRBV12-4 to TRBJ2-4; TCRdb designates TRBD2, a call that cannot be tested without DNA. CDR3 length: 13 residues. CDR3 in amino acids: CASSPGAGNIQYF.

The CDR3 loop is CASSELAGVYNEQFF. The chain combines TRBV7-2 with TRBJ2-1; TCRdb calls TRBD2, which cannot be checked without DNA. The germline gives CDR1 SGHTA, CDR2 FQGNSA. This CDR3 has 15 amino acids.